This T cell receptor (beta chain) is drawn from a study of regulatory T cells in long-lasting Graves disease. Whole-study results and caveats: Persistent disease favored TRBV28, TRBJ1-2 and TRBJ2-5.

Regarding time point: persistent/refractory GD, antithyroid drugs over 5 years with positive TRAb. The TCR library was prepared using RNA isolated from PBMCs. The patient group derived from an endocrinology department in Xi'an, China. Germline V gene lookup returns CDR1 LNHDA and CDR2 SQIVND (reference sequence). The CDR3 is 14 amino acids. V was pared by 6 bases and J by 6 bases, with 14 bases between. Concerning this clonotype: Antigen: not known.

Researchers made TCR beta libraries by using iRepertoire HTBI primers and running Arm-PCR on CDR3 regions. TCRdb re-analysed the multiplex PCR reads in MiXCR, keeping a single row per CDR3 protein. The table records 400,000 to 600,000 distinct CDR3 sequences, roughly 21% of them present only once. The chain carries TRBV19 and TRBJ1-4, with D possibly matching TRBD1 (5 bases). The receptor was derived from a female donor with Graves disease. Material: peripheral blood mononuclear cells (PBMCs), obtained when the disease was refractory, from a patient treated with antithyroid drugs. The CDR3 is CASSPSGVDEKLFF. Here the CDR3 DNA reads TGTGCCAGTAGCCCTTCGGGGGTGGATGAAAAACTGTTTTTT. The complete variable domain, with remaining parts taken from reference TRBV19 and TRBJ1-4, reads DGGITQSPKYLFRKEGQNVTLSCEQNLNHDAMYWYRQDPGQGLRLIYYSQIVNDFQKGDIAEGYSVSREKKESFPLTVTSAQKNPTAFYLCASSPSGVDEKLFFGSGTQLSVL.